These 2 T cell receptor beta chains originate from one sample sequenced in a study of shared clonotypes between healthy human individuals. Naive CD8 populations comprised CD45RO-negative cells positively selected for CCR7, excluding terminally differentiated effector memory CD45RA+ cells. The data were produced by immunoSEQ multiplex PCR, yet TCRdb's version contains in-frame clones alone and is incomplete. The sample yields about 820,000 clones, about 92% seen once. The sample was naive CD8+ T cells sorted from blood. The receptors here all came from a young man in good health.

For this clone: At the DNA level, this CDR3 is encoded by other sequences in the same sample as well. This sequence joins TRBV7-9 and TRBJ2-1; TRBD2 matches at 14 bases. The CDR3 extends over 15 amino acids. Germline trimming cut 4 bases from V and 6 bases from J; bases unmatched to any gene: 2. CDR1 and CDR2 from the germline V gene are SEHNR and FQNEAQ (reference sequence). CDR3 protein: CASSSGLAGVNEQFF. The CDR3 bases are TGTGCCAGCAGCTCGGGACTAGCGGGAGTCAATGAGCAGTTCTTC. The full variable domain, rest sourced from reference TRBV7-9 and TRBJ2-1, is DTGVSQNPRHKITKRGQNVTFRCDPISEHNRLYWYRQTLGQGPEFLTYFQNEAQLEKSRLLSDRFSAERPKGSFSTLEIQRTEQGDSAMYLCASSSGLAGVNEQFFGPGTRLTVL.

In its sample, this clone was seen once. The chain is built from TRBV9 and TRBJ2-1; D might be TRBD2 (6 bases). V was clipped by 4 bases and J by 5 bases, with 19 bases between them. The germline gives CDR1 SGDLS, CDR2 YYNGEE. The CDR3 contains 16 residues. The DNA of the CDR3 is TGTGCCAGCAGCCCCGAAGGCGGGGAGTATAACAATGAGCAGTTCTTC. This gives the protein CASSPEGGEYNNEQFF.